The 12 T cell receptor beta chains presented below share a single source sample, sequenced in a study of blood T cell repertoires in COVID-19. TCRdb keeps only in-frame clones here, not all; method: immunoSEQ multiplex PCR. Here the sample spans some 230,000 clones, 83% being singletons. Specimen: peripheral blood. Source of these receptors: a woman aged 45-59 years with acute or convalescent COVID-19.

This chain joins TRBV4-1 and TRBJ2-5; the D gene is possibly TRBD1 (6 bases). Trimming left V 2 bases short and J 5 bases short, with 9 bases between. The CDR3 runs 13 residues. Germline CDR1 is MGHRA and CDR2 is YSYEKL. Here the CDR3 reads CASSQIRGETQYF. The CDR3, as DNA: TGCGCCAGCAGCCAAATTAGGGGGGAGACCCAGTACTTC.

The chain recombines TRBV19 with TRBJ2-2; 10 nucleotides line up with TRBD1. The CDR3 is 18 amino acids. After removal of 4 bases from V and 4 bases from J, the junction contained 12 bases not matched to a gene. Germline V gene sequence: CDR1 LNHDA, CDR2 SQIVND (reference sequence). This chain's CDR3 is CASSRGQGPARGTGELFF. As DNA, the CDR3 is TGTGCCAGTAGTAGGGGACAGGGGCCGGCGCGGGGCACCGGGGAGCTGTTTTTT.

The chain has TRBV5-5 and TRBJ2-5; TRBD2 matches 9 bases. CDR1 and CDR2 (germline): SGHKS, YYEKEE (reference sequence). The CDR3 sequence is 15 residues long. V lost 0 bases, J lost 5 bases, and 5 bases stayed unmatched. CDR3 amino acids: CASSLGQRGVETQYF. CDR3 DNA sequence: TGTGCCAGCAGCTTGGGCCAGCGGGGGGTGGAGACCCAGTACTTC. The whole variable domain, remainder taken from reference TRBV5-5 and TRBJ2-5, is DAGVTQSPTHLIKTRGQQVTLRCSPISGHKSVSWYQQVLGQGPQFIFQYYEKEERGRGNFPDRFSARQFPNYSSELNVNALLLGDSALYLCASSLGQRGVETQYFGPGTRLLVL.

The V and J genes are TRBV28 and TRBJ2-7, with D tentatively TRBD1 (7 bases). The CDR3 is 13 amino acids. Germline CDR1 reads MDHEN; CDR2 reads SYDVKM. With 8 bases removed from V and 1 base from J, the gap between germline ends came to 12 bases. The CDR3 here is CASCPGGSYEQYF. CDR3 DNA sequence: TGTGCCAGCTGCCCAGGGGGGTCCTACGAGCAGTACTTC.

V and J are TRBV11-2 and TRBJ1-2; D may be TRBD1 (5 bases). The CDR3 has 16 residues. Germline CDR1 is SGHAT and CDR2 is FQNNGV. V gave up 5 bases and J gave up 2 bases, with 18 bases separating them. CDR3 region: CASSIRQGNLNYGYTF. Written as DNA, the CDR3 is TGTGCCAGCAGCATACGTCAGGGAAACTTGAACTATGGCTACACCTTC.

The rearrangement joins TRBV12-3 or TRBV12-4 to TRBJ1-1; D ambiguous. Trimming left V 3 bases short and J 1 base short, with 6 bases between. The CDR3 extends over 13 amino acids. The CDR3 DNA follows: TGTGCCAGCAGTTTGCGAAGGAACACTGAAGCTTTCTTT. The encoded protein is CASSLRRNTEAFF.

The CDR3, as DNA: TGTGCCAGCAGTTACTCGAGGAGGGGAAGGGGTCAGCCCCAGCATTTT. Translated, it gives CASSYSRRGRGQPQHF. The chain joins TRBV6-6 to TRBJ1-5; a weak D match, TRBD1 (5 bases). There are 16 residues in the CDR3. Trimming cost V 0 bases and J 6 bases, with 15 bases left between them. The germline V gene encodes CDR1 MNHNY and CDR2 SVGAGI (reference sequence).

This chain uses TRBV3-1 (or the pseudogene TRBV3-2) with TRBJ2-7; TRBD1 might be the D (6 bases). The germline V gene has CDR1 LGHDT and CDR2 YNNKEL (reference sequence). Trimming removed 2 bases at V and 3 bases at J, with 17 bases between. This CDR3 has 16 residues. The CDR3 region is CASSQPDSFLGYEQYF. The CDR3 coding sequence is TGTGCCAGCAGCCAACCGGACAGTTTCTTGGGCTACGAGCAGTACTTC.

The rearrangement uses TRBV27 and TRBJ1-5; D is undetermined. The CDR3 consists of 13 residues. V was clipped by 4 bases and J by 0 bases, with 4 bases between them. Germline V gene lookup returns CDR1 MNHEY and CDR2 SMNVEV (reference sequence). The CDR3 nucleotides are TGTGCCAGCAGTTCGGTTAGCAATCAGCCCCAGCATTTT. Translated, it gives CASSSVSNQPQHF.

V and J are TRBV23-1 and TRBJ1-6, with TRBD1 matching 11 bases. TRBV23-1 is flagged as an ORF with uncertain function. The CDR3 runs to 15 residues. V shed 2 bases, J shed 14 bases, and the junction held 8 bases outside the gene matches. The CDR3 DNA follows: TGCGCCAGCAGTCAAAGGACAGGGGGCGTGAGGGCCCTCCACTTT. It specifies CASSQRTGGVRALHF.

V usage is TRBV7-2 and J usage is TRBJ2-7; D uncertain. This CDR3 has 16 residues. V lost 3 bases and J 0 bases, leaving 15 bases between the germline ends. Germline V gives CDR1 SGHTA, CDR2 FQGNSA. The chain's CDR3 is CASSLAPPPSSYEQYF. The CDR3 nucleotides read TGTGCCAGCAGCTTGGCCCCGCCTCCTAGCTCCTACGAGCAGTACTTC.

V and J are TRBV11-2 and TRBJ2-3, with 8 bases matching TRBD2. Trimming cost V 5 bases and J 6 bases; bases outside gene matches: 10. The CDR3 is made up of 15 amino acids. The germline V gene has CDR1 SGHAT and CDR2 FQNNGV. The CDR3 sequence: CASSRSGRAGDTQYF. CDR3 bases: TGTGCCAGCAGCCGCTCCGGGAGGGCCGGGGATACGCAGTATTTT.